This T cell receptor (beta chain) was obtained from a study of identifying expanded T cells in peripheral blood. Whole-study findings and limits: Two-week clone count variance significantly increased as total template count grew. Roughly 1.1 clones differed between technical replicates, versus about 15 and 19 over time.

As concerns this clone: Its cognate antigen is unknown.

Germline values: CDR1 LNHNV, CDR2 YYDKDF (reference sequence). The ends lost 5 bases at V and 8 bases at J; junction bases unmatched: 18. CDR3 length: 16 amino acids. Using immunoSEQ multiplex PCR, the repertoire was profiled, and TCRdb retains in-frame clones only, with some absent. The sample contains 100,000 to 150,000 clones, around nine tenths of which appear only once. Collection occurred without any documented infections or immune events in donors. Sequencing used blood. The chain has TRBV15 and TRBJ2-7, with 7 bases fitting TRBD2. The origin of this receptor is a person aged 18 to 75 in good health. CDR3 in DNA: TGTGCCACCAGCGGATGGGGGAGGGCTCCCCCAACGCAGCAGTACTTC. Encoded protein: CATSGWGRAPPTQQYF.